These 12 T cell receptor beta chains originate from one sample sequenced in a study of beta chain features in type 1 diabetes. Expressed TCRB transcripts were sequenced because the entire RNA isolate underwent reverse transcription. The data were produced by immunoSEQ multiplex PCR, yet TCRdb's version contains in-frame clones alone and is incomplete. The table shows 240,000 or so clones, with roughly 20% occurring only once. Study-wide findings and caveats: In every one of the four CD4+ subsets, TCRB CDR3s were moderately but significantly shorter in Type 1 diabetes patients.

Their antigens remain unidentified. The material sequenced was naive CD4+ T cells from blood. Source of these receptors: a woman aged 40 to 50 with type 1 diabetes.

The table lists this clone with a few counts. J is TRBJ2-7 and V is TRBV5-1; the D is unclear. Trimming took 2 bases from V and 3 from J, leaving 9 bases between them. This CDR3 region has 13 residues. Germline CDR1 reads SGHRS; CDR2 reads YFSETQ. CDR3 nucleotide sequence: TGCGCCAGCAGCTTCGGTGAAAACTACGAGCAGTACTTC. Its protein is CASSFGENYEQYF.

This clone was counted only a few times. This chain links TRBV9 with TRBJ2-3; a weak D match, TRBD2 (6 bases). The CDR3 covers 16 residues. CDR1 and CDR2 from the germline V gene are SGDLS and YYNGEE. Trimming removed 0 bases from V and 0 bases from J, with 11 bases in between. The CDR3 sequence: CASSVGLASSTDTQYF. The CDR3 DNA reads as TGTGCCAGCAGCGTAGGGCTAGCGTCTAGCACAGATACGCAGTATTTT.

This chain joins TRBV13 and TRBJ2-7; D not certain. The length of the CDR3 is 11 residues. V gave up 5 bases and J gave up 5 bases, with 7 bases separating them. Germline V gives CDR1 PRHDT, CDR2 FYEKMQ (reference sequence). CDR3 protein: CASSALDEQYF. The CDR3 bases are TGTGCCAGCAGCGCCCTAGACGAGCAGTACTTC.

This clone was recorded a few times. This specimen includes other DNA sequences encoding the same CDR3. The CDR3 reads CASSLGQGDGYTF. In nucleotides, the CDR3 is TGTGCCAGCAGCTTAGGTCAGGGGGATGGCTACACCTTC. This chain links TRBV7-9 with TRBJ1-2, with 7 bases fitting TRBD1. After removal of 1 base from V and 6 bases from J, the junction contained 2 bases not matched to a gene. The CDR3 extends over 13 amino acids. Germline CDR1 is SEHNR and CDR2 is FQNEAQ (reference sequence).

The chain links TRBV28 to TRBJ2-7, with 10 bases lining up with TRBD1. The CDR3 consists of 15 residues. Germline-derived CDR1 and CDR2 are MDHEN and SYDVKM. J lost 4 bases, V lost 4 bases, and 7 bases had no gene match. In DNA, the CDR3 is TGTGCCAGCAGTTCCTGGGACAGGGGTGGGTACGAGCAGTACTTC. Its translation: CASSSWDRGGYEQYF.

J is TRBJ2-1 and V is TRBV9; D possibly corresponds to TRBD2 (5 bases). The CDR3 consists of 14 residues. From germline, CDR1 is SGDLS and CDR2 YYNGEE. V was pared by 0 bases and J by 3 bases, with 7 bases between. The CDR3 region has the DNA TGTGCCAGCAGCGTAGCCGCGGGCTACAATGAGCAGTTCTTC. Its protein product is CASSVAAGYNEQFF.

The chain is built from TRBV6-5 and TRBJ1-6; 8 bases align to TRBD1. This CDR3 spans 14 amino acids. Germline loops: CDR1 MNHEY, CDR2 SVGAGI. The ends lost 8 bases at V and 7 bases at J; junction bases unmatched: 7. CDR3 bases: TGTGCCAGCGGCCGAAGACAGGGGAATTCACCCCTCCACTTT. Translated, it gives CASGRRQGNSPLHF.

The sample holds a few counts of this clone. This chain uses TRBV29-1 with TRBJ1-1; 12 bases map to TRBD1. Germline assignment: CDR1 SQVTM and CDR2 ANQGSEA. V shed 7 bases and J 2 bases; nucleotides not matched to a gene: 5. The CDR3 contains 14 residues. The CDR3 DNA sequence: TGCAGCGGTACCGGGACAGGGGGCAACACTGAAGCTTTCTTT. This encodes CSGTGTGGNTEAFF.

This clone was seen more than once but under ten times. This rearrangement joins TRBV5-1 to TRBJ1-1, with a weak D call TRBD1 (6 bases). Germline V gene lookup returns CDR1 SGHRS and CDR2 YFSETQ. V lost 3 bases and J 1 base, leaving 13 bases between the germline ends. The CDR3 sequence is 15 residues long. CDR3 nucleotide sequence: TGCGCCAGCAGCTCCCCGACAGGACAGAACACTGAAGCTTTCTTT. Protein product: CASSSPTGQNTEAFF. The full variable domain, its missing parts supplied by reference TRBV5-1 and TRBJ1-1, is KAGVTQTPRYLIKTRGQQVTLSCSPISGHRSVSWYQQTPGQGLQFLFEYFSETQRNKGNFPGRFSGRQFSNSRSEMNVSTLELGDSALYLCASSSPTGQNTEAFFGQGTRLTVV.

This clone was picked up a small number of times. The chain links TRBV2 to TRBJ2-5; a weak D match, TRBD2 (6 bases). The length of the CDR3 is 13 residues. The germline V and J ends were trimmed by 7 bases and 2 bases, with 11 bases remaining between them. Germline CDR1 and CDR2: SNHLY and FYNNEI. CDR3 in DNA: TGTGCCAGCAATGGGAGGAGGCAAGAGACCCAGTACTTC. This encodes CASNGRRQETQYF.

This clone was detected many times. The chain carries TRBV29-1 and TRBJ2-7, with a possible D match to TRBD1 (6 bases). Per germline, CDR1 SQVTM and CDR2 ANQGSEA. The V end was cut by 3 bases, the J end by 5 bases, with 8 bases between. This CDR3 contains 11 residues. The CDR3 region is CSVDKGDEQYF. CDR3 sequence (DNA): TGCAGCGTTGACAAGGGGGACGAGCAGTACTTC.

V usage is TRBV5-1 and J usage is TRBJ1-2; D is ambiguous. Germline lookup yields CDR1 SGHRS and CDR2 YFSETQ. The CDR3 covers 14 residues. V lost 0 bases and J lost 4, with 10 bases in between. The CDR3 nucleotides are TGCGCCAGCAGCTTGGACGACGGACTCTATGGCTACACCTTC. Translation: CASSLDDGLYGYTF.